The following is a T cell receptor (beta chain) sequence with its context. The entry originates in a study of CD8 T cells in Susac syndrome. CDR3 size: 12 residues. V shed 8 bases and J shed 5 bases, with 10 bases lying between them. Germline V lookup: CDR1 MNHEY, CDR2 SVGEGT. The RNA, roughly 0.5 to 1 ug, was put through reverse transcription using random hexamers. Using its own MiXCR run on the immunoSEQ multiplex PCR reads, TCRdb lists one record per CDR3 protein. The top ten clones hold roughly 0.15% of a sample with over 95,000 distinct CDR3 sequences, 80% to 95% of them seen once. Sequencing used CD4+ T cells from PBMCs. The chain links TRBV6-2 or TRBV6-3 to TRBJ2-1, with D possibly matching TRBD2 (6 bases). The receptor comes from a human donor in good health. CDR3 residues: CASRGSHNEQFF. The CDR3 DNA is TGTGCCAGCCGGGGGTCGCACAATGAGCAGTTCTTC.